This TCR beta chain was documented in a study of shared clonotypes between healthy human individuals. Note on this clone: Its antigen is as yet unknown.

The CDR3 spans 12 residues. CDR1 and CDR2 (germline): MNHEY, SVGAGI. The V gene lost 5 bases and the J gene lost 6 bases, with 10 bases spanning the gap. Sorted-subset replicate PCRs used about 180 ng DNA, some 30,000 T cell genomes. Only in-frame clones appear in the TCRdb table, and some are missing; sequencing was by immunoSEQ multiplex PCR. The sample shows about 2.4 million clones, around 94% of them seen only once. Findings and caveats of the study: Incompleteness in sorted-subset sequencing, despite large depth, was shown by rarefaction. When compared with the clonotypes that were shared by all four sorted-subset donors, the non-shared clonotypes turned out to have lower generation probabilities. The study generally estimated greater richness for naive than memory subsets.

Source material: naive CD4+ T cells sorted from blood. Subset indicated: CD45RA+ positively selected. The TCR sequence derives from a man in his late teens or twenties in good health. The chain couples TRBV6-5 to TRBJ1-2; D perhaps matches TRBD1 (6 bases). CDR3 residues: CASSPQGHGYTF. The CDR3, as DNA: TGTGCCAGCAGTCCACAGGGACATGGCTACACCTTC.